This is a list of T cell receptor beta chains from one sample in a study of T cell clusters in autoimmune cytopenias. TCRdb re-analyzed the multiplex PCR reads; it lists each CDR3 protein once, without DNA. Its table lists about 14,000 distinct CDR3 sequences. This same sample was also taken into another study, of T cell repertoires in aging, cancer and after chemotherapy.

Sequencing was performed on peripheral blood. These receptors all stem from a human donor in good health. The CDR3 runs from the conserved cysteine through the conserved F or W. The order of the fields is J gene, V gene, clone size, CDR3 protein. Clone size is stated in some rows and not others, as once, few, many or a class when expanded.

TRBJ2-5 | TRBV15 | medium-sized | CATSPLGDQETQYF
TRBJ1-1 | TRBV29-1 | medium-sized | CSVLEGGRGTEAFF
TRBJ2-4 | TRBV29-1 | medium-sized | CSVVTGSENIQYF
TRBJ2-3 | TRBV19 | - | CASSRLEVADTQYF
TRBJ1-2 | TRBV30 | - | CAWNLNRGRDGYTF
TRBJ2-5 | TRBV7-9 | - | CASSFDFLTQYF
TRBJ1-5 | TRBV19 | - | CASTPTGTSNQPQHF
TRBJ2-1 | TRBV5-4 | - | CASSLVLAGENEQFF
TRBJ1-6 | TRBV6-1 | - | CASSEILQGGGSPLHF
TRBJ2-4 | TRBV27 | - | CASREGGNGKNIQYF
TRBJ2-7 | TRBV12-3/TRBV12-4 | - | CASSLRIRSGSSYEQYF
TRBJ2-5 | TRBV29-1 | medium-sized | CSWTSGRGWETQYF
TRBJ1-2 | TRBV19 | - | CASSRDSNNYGYTF
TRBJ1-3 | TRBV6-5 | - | CASSYSTAPGNTIYF
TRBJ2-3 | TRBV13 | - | CATSPGTDTQYF
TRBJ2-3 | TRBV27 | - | CASRPRVTDTQYF
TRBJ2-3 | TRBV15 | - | CATSSETSQDTQYF
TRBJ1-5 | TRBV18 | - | CASSPELGNQHF
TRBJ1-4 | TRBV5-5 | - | CASSLDRHPKLFF
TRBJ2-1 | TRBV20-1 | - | CSARGSRGNEQFF
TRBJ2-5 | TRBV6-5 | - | CASSSRGGQETQYF
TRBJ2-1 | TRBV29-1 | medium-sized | CSVEDPRGYNEQFF
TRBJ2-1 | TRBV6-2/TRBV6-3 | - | CASSYRTKNEQFF
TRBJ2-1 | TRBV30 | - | CAWSPGVKGDEQFF
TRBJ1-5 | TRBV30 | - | CAWSVLRNQPQHF
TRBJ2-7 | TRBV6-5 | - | CASSYRGLGYEQYF
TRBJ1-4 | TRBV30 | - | CAWSASTGEKLFF
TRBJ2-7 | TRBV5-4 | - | CASSQLAVREQYF
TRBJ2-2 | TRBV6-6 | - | CASSIPGELFF
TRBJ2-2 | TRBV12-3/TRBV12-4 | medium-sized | CASRPGTGALLAGELFF
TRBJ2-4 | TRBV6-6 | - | CASSAGRSDIQYF
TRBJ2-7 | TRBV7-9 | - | CASSASGTTTYEQYF
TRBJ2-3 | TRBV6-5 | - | CASSYSSGPSQYF
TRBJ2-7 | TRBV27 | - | CATSSGSSYEQYF
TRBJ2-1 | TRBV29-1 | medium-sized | CSVSGLHYNEQFF
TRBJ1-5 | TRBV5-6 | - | CASSSGQGVSQPQHF
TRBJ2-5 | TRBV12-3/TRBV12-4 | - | CASSHRGSWETQYF
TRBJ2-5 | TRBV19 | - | CASKGLTDQETQYF
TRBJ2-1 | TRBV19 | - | CASIPFGGGLQNEQFF
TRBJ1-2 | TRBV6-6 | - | CASSYSERRGYTF
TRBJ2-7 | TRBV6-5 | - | CASSYSTVSSYEQYF
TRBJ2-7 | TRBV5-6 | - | CASTNTGTPSYEQYF
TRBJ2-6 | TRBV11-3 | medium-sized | CASSSQDGFNGANVLTF
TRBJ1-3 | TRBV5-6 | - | CASSLVRDLPGNTIYF
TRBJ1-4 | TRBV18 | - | CASSPKEEPTNEKLFF
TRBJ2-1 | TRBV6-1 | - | CASTRINREEIRGEQFF
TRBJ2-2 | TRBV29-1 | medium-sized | CSVVSGMAGELFF
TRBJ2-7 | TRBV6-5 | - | CASSSSGTTYF
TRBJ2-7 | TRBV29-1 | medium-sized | CSVGDLYEQYF